This TCR beta chain was profiled in a study of shared clonotypes between healthy human individuals. This CDR3 region has 14 residues. CDR1 is SGHDT, CDR2 YYEEEE, per germline. V dropped 7 bases and J dropped 2 bases, with 15 bases sitting between them. Every contributor of samples was a Caucasian grown-up residing in Nashville, Tennessee. Sequenced by immunoSEQ multiplex PCR; TCRdb stores in-frame clones only, minus some. The table has about 380,000 clones, roughly 96% seen once; the top ten hold approximately 0.32%. The chain has TRBV5-6 and TRBJ1-2; D is ambiguous. This receptor was identified in a man between 25 and 39 years old in good health. The material sequenced was memory CD8+ T cells sorted from blood. The sample's subset: CD45RO+ cells pooled with CCR7-negative TemRA cells. Written as DNA, the CDR3 is TGTGCCAGCGGTCAACGTTTATCGAACTATGGCTACACCTTC. Its protein is CASGQRLSNYGYTF. Full variable domain (missing parts from reference TRBV5-6 and TRBJ1-2): DAGVTQSPTHLIKTRGQQVTLRCSPKSGHDTVSWYQQALGQGPQFIFQYYEEEERQRGNFPDRFSGHQFPNYSSELNVNALLLGDSALYLCASGQRLSNYGYTFGSGTRLTVV.